These 15 T cell receptor beta chains originate from one sample sequenced in a study of blood T cell repertoires in COVID-19. Sequencing was performed with immunoSEQ multiplex PCR; in TCRdb, only in-frame clones are kept and a portion is missing. The data contain a few hundred thousand clones, 90% of them seen just once; the ten biggest clones take up about 0.57%. Input material: PBMCs or T cells enriched from blood (not recorded which). The receptor source for this set is a man in his late teens or twenties who had recovered from COVID-19.

The chain links TRBV5-1 to TRBJ1-3; the match to TRBD1 covers 10 bases. V dropped 4 bases and J dropped 3; count of bases not matched to a gene: 1. Germline V CDR1 and CDR2: SGHRS, YFSETQ. The CDR3 contains 14 residues. The CDR3 nucleotides read TGCGCCAGCAGCCGGGACAGGGGTGGAAACACCATATATTTT. Translating gives CASSRDRGGNTIYF.

This clone was seen a handful of times. The chain employs TRBV3-1 (or the pseudogene TRBV3-2) and TRBJ1-3; D is unclear. This CDR3 region has 15 residues. V was trimmed by 4 bases and J by 1 base, leaving 11 bases between them. The germline V gene encodes CDR1 LGHDT and CDR2 YNNKEL (reference sequence). The CDR3 spells CASSLRSSSGNTIYF. The DNA of the CDR3 is TGTGCCAGCAGCCTAAGGAGCAGTTCTGGAAACACCATATATTTT.

This chain uses TRBV19 with TRBJ2-6; 7 bases are shared with TRBD2. The V segment lost 7 bases and the J segment 1 base; nucleotides outside the gene matches: 19. CDR3 length equals 20 residues. Looked up from germline, CDR1 is LNHDA and CDR2 is SQIVND (reference sequence). The CDR3 DNA is TGTGCCAGTACCGGCGGTGGGCGCGGGGGTTCTCGATCTGGGGCCAACGTCCTGACTTTC. It specifies CASTGGGRGGSRSGANVLTF.

This chain links TRBV6-1 with TRBJ1-6; D call uncertain. CDR3 size: 13 residues. Germline V lookup: CDR1 MNHNS, CDR2 SASEGT. Trimming shortened V by 2 bases and J by 8 bases, and 7 bases separated the two germline ends. CDR3: CASSEYMDSPLHF. The CDR3 nucleotides are TGTGCCAGCAGTGAATACATGGATTCACCCCTCCACTTT.

The chain recombines TRBV15 with TRBJ2-5, with 11 nucleotides matching TRBD2. CDR1 is LNHNV, CDR2 YYDKDF, per germline (reference sequence). The J segment lost 2 bases and the V segment lost 0 bases, leaving 2 bases of the junction unmatched. The CDR3 is made up of 16 amino acids. The CDR3 DNA reads TGTGCCACCAGCAGAGAACTAGCGGGAGCACAAGAGACCCAGTACTTC. Protein product: CATSRELAGAQETQYF.

The chain combines TRBV15 with TRBJ1-3; D is possibly TRBD1 (5 bases). Germline CDR1 is LNHNV and CDR2 is YYDKDF (reference sequence). V lost 5 bases and J 3 bases, leaving 14 bases between the germline ends. The CDR3 extends over 15 amino acids. CDR3 in amino acids: CATSPPSRGGNTIYF. CDR3 DNA: TGTGCCACCAGCCCACCCTCAAGGGGTGGAAACACCATATATTTT.

The chain has TRBV11-2 and TRBJ2-1, with 10 bases aligning to TRBD2. The V segment lost 1 base and the J segment 6 bases; nucleotides outside the gene matches: 9. CDR3 length: 17 residues. Germline values: CDR1 SGHAT, CDR2 FQNNGV. CDR3 loop: CASSLGRLAGEGNEQFF. The CDR3 DNA is TGTGCCAGCAGCTTAGGTAGGCTAGCGGGGGAGGGCAATGAGCAGTTCTTC. Together with reference TRBV11-2 and TRBJ2-1, the CDR3 gives the full variable domain: EAGVAQSPRYKIIEKRQSVAFWCNPISGHATLYWYQQILGQGPKLLIQFQNNGVVDDSQLPKDRFSAERLKGVDSTLKIQPAKLEDSAVYLCASSLGRLAGEGNEQFFGPGTRLTVL.

The CDR3 bases are TGTGCTAGTGGTTTGGGTGAGGGTTTTCAGCCCCAGCATTTT. This translates into CASGLGEGFQPQHF. The chain combines TRBV12-5 with TRBJ1-5, with D uncertain. This CDR3 comprises 14 residues. Germline assignment: CDR1 LGHNT and CDR2 FRNRAP. Trimming cost V 1 base and J 6 bases, with 10 bases left between them.

This rearrangement joins TRBV27 to TRBJ1-4, with 8 bases identical to TRBD1. V shed 2 bases and J 7 bases; nucleotides not matched to a gene: 12. Germline V gene sequence: CDR1 MNHEY, CDR2 SMNVEV (reference sequence). CDR3 length: 17 residues. CDR3 sequence reads: CASSLPERQGRGEKLFF. DNA of the CDR3: TGTGCCAGCAGTTTACCGGAGAGACAGGGGCGGGGTGAAAAACTGTTTTTT.

The chain links TRBV2 to TRBJ1-5; D possibly corresponds to TRBD1 (6 bases). V lost 4 bases and J 5 bases, leaving 12 bases between the germline ends. This CDR3 region has 14 residues. Germline V gene sequence: CDR1 SNHLY, CDR2 FYNNEI. CDR3 sequence: CASSVSGVDQPQHF. The CDR3 DNA reads TGTGCCAGCAGTGTGTCAGGGGTTGATCAGCCCCAGCATTTT.

The chain combines TRBV30 with TRBJ1-6, with TRBD1 matching 9 bases. This CDR3 spans 13 amino acids. V gave up 5 bases and J gave up 17 bases; unmatched junction bases: 13. Germline V gene lookup returns CDR1 GTSNPN and CDR2 SVGIG (reference sequence). The CDR3 region has the DNA TGTGCCTGGGCCGGGACAGGGTCTTGGAAATTCCACTTT. Translating gives CAWAGTGSWKFHF. The full variable domain, completed using reference TRBV30 and TRBJ1-6, is SQTIHQWPATLVQPVGSPLSLECTVEGTSNPNLYWYRQAAGRGLQLLFYSVGIGQISSEVPQNLSASRPQDRQFILSSKKLLLSDSGFYLCAWAGTGSWKFHFGNGTRLTVT.

In nucleotides, the CDR3 is TGTGCCAGCAGCTTAATGCAGGGGGGTAATTCACCCCTCCACTTT. The encoded protein is CASSLMQGGNSPLHF. The rearrangement links TRBV11-2 to TRBJ1-6; 7 bases align to TRBD1. V trimming: 2 bases; J trimming: 6 bases; junction bases outside the gene matches: 4. The CDR3 sequence is 15 residues long. Germline loops: CDR1 SGHAT, CDR2 FQNNGV.

The rearrangement links TRBV7-7 to TRBJ1-1, with D possibly TRBD1 on 6 matching bases. Germline values: CDR1 SSHAT, CDR2 FNYEAQ (reference sequence). The CDR3 consists of 16 residues. Between the trimmed V and J ends, which lost 1 base and 4 bases, there was a span of 16 bases. For the CDR3, the DNA is TGTGCCAGCAGCTTAGGCCATAGGGGGGGTGGCACTGAAGCTTTCTTT. Protein sequence: CASSLGHRGGGTEAFF.

The chain recombines TRBV12-3 or TRBV12-4 with TRBJ1-2; 9 bases line up with TRBD1. The V segment lost 5 bases and the J segment 8 bases; nucleotides outside the gene matches: 3. This CDR3 has 12 residues. The chain's CDR3 is CASSRTGDGYTF. The CDR3 DNA follows: TGTGCCAGCAGTCGGACAGGGGACGGCTACACCTTC.

The chain is built from TRBV5-1 and TRBJ1-2; TRBD1 matches at 7 bases. This CDR3 contains 14 residues. CDR1 and CDR2 from the germline V gene are SGHRS and YFSETQ. Trimming cost V 4 bases and J 4 bases; bases outside gene matches: 7. Here the CDR3 DNA reads TGCGCCAGCAGCCCCTCGACAGGGAGCTATGGCTACACCTTC. Its translation: CASSPSTGSYGYTF.